This T cell receptor (beta chain) was documented in a study of blood T cell repertoires in COVID-19 (dated by TCRdb to 2020 to 2022). Describing the broader study: The collaborator samples originated in the United States, Italy and Spain and spanned the acute and convalescent phases of COVID-19. The material from the prospective study consisted of cDNA or gDNA derived from T cells, B-cell-depleted T cells, or PBMCs. Deeply sampled blood TCRbeta repertoires from subjects exposed to, actively infected with, or recovered from COVID-19 were included in the dataset. The repertoires were released in a freely available public database meant as a resource for research on the immune response to SARS-CoV-2. The samples were drawn from the first 160 participants of the ongoing ImmuneRACE study and from over 950 subjects provided by 6 global collaborators. Nearly every sample came with metadata listing a de-identified subject ID, COVID-19 status, age in years and sex. HLA class I and class II types, where available, came from metadata supplied by the sample provider rather than from assay-based typing.

TCRbeta CDR3 regions were amplified from genomic DNA using the immunoSEQ Assay, a bias-controlled multiplex PCR. The authors' analysis ran thus. The number of nucleated cells in each sample was estimated from the amplification of reference gene primers within the assay. To quantify the absolute abundance of each unique TCRbeta CDR3 rearrangement, sequence reads were collapsed and filtered. Productive Simpson clonality was computed per sample as the square root of Simpson's diversity index over productive rearrangements. In TCRdb, the immuneACCESS table is reduced to in-frame sequences with V and J assigned. These tables do not hold every clone; where another copy was compared, an unresolved V gene accounts for under half, and the others remain unexplained. The V and J calls and clone size come from that table; D and trimming were worked out from the DNA. The sample table holds over 200,000 clones, of which around 90% were seen once. The biggest ten clones account for about 6.3% of the sample.

Another Seattle source contributed samples from volunteer blood donors who had recovered from COVID-19. The collaborating institutions used their own protocols to collect whole blood in K2EDTA tubes. Collaborator samples were shipped for TCRbeta analysis as frozen whole blood, isolated PBMCs, or DNA extracted from either sample type. What the study reported, not specific to this receptor: The quantity of clinical and demographic metadata differed by source and by participant and was supplied without curation.

This clone occurred once. Which antigen it targets is not known. Base qualities are not at hand, and no much larger clone is one base apart. The CDR3, cysteine through phenylalanine, is 14 amino acids long. Of the read, only the CDR3 DNA is kept; its 42 bases are in frame from base 1. A distance of 17 bases separates the germline ends of V and J, which lose 3 bases and 10 bases respectively. Per the germline V gene, SGDLS is the CDR1 and YYNGEE is the CDR2. Input material: peripheral blood. This chain joins TRBV9 to TRBJ2-1, with a weak D call of TRBD2 (5 bases match). This TCR was recovered from a man in his sixties who had recovered from COVID-19. The nucleotide sequence is TGTGCCAGCAGCGCCCGGGGTCCGGATACGGAGCAGTTCTTC. It translates as CASSARGPDTEQFF.